This T cell receptor beta chain was captured by sequencing in a study of cytomegalovirus exposure and HLA in healthy donors. PCR involved 60 Vbeta and 13 Jbeta primers. Sequenced by immunoSEQ multiplex PCR; TCRdb stores in-frame clones only, minus some. This table holds about 260,000 clones, 72% found once. This clone was counted only a few times. Germline V lookup: CDR1 WNHNN, CDR2 SYGVQD (reference sequence). The CDR3 totals 15 residues. The germline V and J ends were trimmed by 10 bases and 2 bases, with 17 bases remaining between them. The sequence was collected from a female donor in good health and CMV-seronegative. The V and J genes are TRBV10-1 and TRBJ2-2; tentatively, D is TRBD1 (5 bases). Sequenced: PBMCs. The CDR3 coding sequence is TGCGCCACGAAATCGACAGAAGTTAACACCGGGGAGCTGTTTTTT. Translated, it gives CATKSTEVNTGELFF.